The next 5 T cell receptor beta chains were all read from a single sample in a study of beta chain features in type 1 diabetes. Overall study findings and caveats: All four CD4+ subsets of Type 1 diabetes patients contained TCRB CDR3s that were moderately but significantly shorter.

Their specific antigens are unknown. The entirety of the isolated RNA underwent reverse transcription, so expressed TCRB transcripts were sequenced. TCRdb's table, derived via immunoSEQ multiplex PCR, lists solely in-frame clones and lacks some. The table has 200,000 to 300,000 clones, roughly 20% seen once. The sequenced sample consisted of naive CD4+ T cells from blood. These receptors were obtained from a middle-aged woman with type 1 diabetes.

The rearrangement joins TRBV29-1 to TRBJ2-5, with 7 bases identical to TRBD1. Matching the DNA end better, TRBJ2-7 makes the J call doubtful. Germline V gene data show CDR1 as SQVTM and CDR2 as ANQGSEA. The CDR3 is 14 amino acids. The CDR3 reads CSVESWDSPYEQYF. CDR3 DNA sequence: TGCAGCGTTGAGAGTTGGGACAGCCCGTACGAGCAGTACTTC.

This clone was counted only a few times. As DNA, the CDR3 is TGTGCCAGCAGCTTAGGACTACTCAATGAGCAGTTCTTC. Its protein product is CASSLGLLNEQFF. The chain uses TRBV11-2 and TRBJ2-1; maybe TRBD2 (5 bases). Germline lookup yields CDR1 SGHAT and CDR2 FQNNGV. V was trimmed by 1 base and J by 6 bases, leaving 7 bases between them. The CDR3 has 13 residues.

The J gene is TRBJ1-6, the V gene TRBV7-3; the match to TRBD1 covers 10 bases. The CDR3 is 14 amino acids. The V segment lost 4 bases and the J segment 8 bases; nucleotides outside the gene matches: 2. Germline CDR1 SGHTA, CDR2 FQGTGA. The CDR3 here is CASSSGQGDSPLHF. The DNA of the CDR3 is TGTGCCAGCAGCTCCGGACAGGGGGATTCACCCCTCCACTTT.

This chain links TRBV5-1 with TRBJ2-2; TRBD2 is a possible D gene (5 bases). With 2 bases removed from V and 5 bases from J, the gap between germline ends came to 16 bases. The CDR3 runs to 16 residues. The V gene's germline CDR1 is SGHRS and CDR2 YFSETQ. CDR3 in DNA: TGCGCCAGCAGCTTTTCTGGAGCGGCTGGGACCGGGGAGCTGTTTTTT. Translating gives CASSFSGAAGTGELFF.

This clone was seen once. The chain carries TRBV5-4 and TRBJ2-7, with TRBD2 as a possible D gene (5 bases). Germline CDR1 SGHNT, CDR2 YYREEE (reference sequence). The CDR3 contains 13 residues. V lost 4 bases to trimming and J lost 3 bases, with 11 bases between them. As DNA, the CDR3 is TGTGCCAGCAGCGCAGACTATCACTACGAGCAGTACTTC. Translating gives CASSADYHYEQYF.